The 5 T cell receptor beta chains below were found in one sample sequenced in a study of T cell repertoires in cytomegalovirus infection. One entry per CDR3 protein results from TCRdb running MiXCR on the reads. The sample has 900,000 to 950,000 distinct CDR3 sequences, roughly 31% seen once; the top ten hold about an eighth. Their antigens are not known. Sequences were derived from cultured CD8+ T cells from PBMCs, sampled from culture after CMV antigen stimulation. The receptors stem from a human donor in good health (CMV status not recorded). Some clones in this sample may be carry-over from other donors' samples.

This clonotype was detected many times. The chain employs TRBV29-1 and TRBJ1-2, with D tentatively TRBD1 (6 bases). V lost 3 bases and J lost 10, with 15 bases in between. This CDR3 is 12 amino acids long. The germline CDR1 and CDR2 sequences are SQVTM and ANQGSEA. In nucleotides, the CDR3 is TGCAGCGTTGAGACTGGGGGCGTTGACTACACCTTC. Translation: CSVETGGVDYTF.

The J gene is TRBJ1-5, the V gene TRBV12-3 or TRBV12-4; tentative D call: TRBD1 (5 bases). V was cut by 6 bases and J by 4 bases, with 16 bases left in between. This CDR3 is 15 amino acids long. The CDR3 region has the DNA TGTGCCAGCAGAGTAACTGGGGCAGGTAATCAGCCCCAGCATTTT. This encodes CASRVTGAGNQPQHF.

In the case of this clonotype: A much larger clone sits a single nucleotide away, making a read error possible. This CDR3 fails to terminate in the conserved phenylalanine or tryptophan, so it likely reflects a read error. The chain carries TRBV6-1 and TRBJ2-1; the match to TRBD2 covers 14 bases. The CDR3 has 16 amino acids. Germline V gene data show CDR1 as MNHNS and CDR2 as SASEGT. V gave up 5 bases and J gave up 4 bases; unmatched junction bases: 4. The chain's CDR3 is CASSRTSGGIYNEQFI. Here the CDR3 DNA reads TGTGCCAGCAGTCGGACTAGCGGGGGGATATACAATGAGCAGTTCATC.

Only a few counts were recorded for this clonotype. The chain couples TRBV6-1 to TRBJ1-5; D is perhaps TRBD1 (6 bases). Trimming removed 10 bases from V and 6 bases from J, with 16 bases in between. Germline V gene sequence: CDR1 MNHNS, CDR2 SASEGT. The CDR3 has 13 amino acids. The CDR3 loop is CATGEGSSQPQHF. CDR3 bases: TGTGCCACAGGGGAAGGATCTAGTCAGCCCCAGCATTTT.

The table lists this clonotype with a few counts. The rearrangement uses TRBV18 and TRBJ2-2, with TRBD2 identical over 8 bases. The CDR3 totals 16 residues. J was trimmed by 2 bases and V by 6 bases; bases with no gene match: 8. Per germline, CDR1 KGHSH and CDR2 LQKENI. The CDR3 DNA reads TGTGCCAGCTCCCCTGTAGCGGGGAAAAACACCGGGGAGCTGTTTTTT. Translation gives CASSPVAGKNTGELFF.